The sequence of this T cell receptor (beta chain) was determined in a study of T-cell reconstitution after alpha-beta-depleted transplantation in children. Regarding the study as a whole: Reported findings indicate that, about two months after transplant, alpha-beta T cells came from several hundred expanded clones, which were derived from non-depleted graft cells. A year post-transplant, T-cell counts and diversity derived mostly from newly produced T cells.

The CDR3 spans 14 residues. Germline V gene sequence: CDR1 LGHDT, CDR2 YNNKEL (reference sequence). The V end lost 0 bases, the J end lost 6 bases, and 10 bases lay between the germline ends. As it was prepared, the TCRbeta library received unique molecular identifiers. TCRdb reprocessed the PCR reads via MiXCR and lists one record per CDR3 protein. The sample lists about 580,000 distinct CDR3 sequences; 25% to 30% were seen once. This clonotype has just a few counts. Its antigen is not identified. The chain is built from TRBV3-1 and TRBJ2-3; D is undetermined. The source of this sequence is a boy younger than two with Wiskott-Aldrich syndrome, due to receive a stem cell transplant. The sample consisted of PBMCs, taken before TCRalphabeta/CD19-depleted stem cell transplant. The CDR3 sequence is CASSQDPAKDTQYF. DNA for the CDR3: TGTGCCAGCAGCCAAGATCCGGCGAAGGATACGCAGTATTTT.